These T cell receptor beta chains were read from a single sample in a study of Tregs in tolerant kidney transplant recipients. The table came from immunoSEQ multiplex PCR; TCRdb's copy has only in-frame clones and leaves some out. The profile shows more than 90,000 clones, about 90% of them singletons. Sequencing was carried out using CD4+ T cells from blood. The receptors were gathered from a human donor in good health. Both conserved end residues are part of each CDR3. D genes are given only for firm matches. Not every row has a clone size; where given, it reads once, few, many or a size class.

V gene	clone size	J gene	D gene	CDR3 protein	CDR3 DNA
TRBV19	-	TRBJ2-2	TRBD2	CASSMRGANTGELFF	TGTGCCAGTAGTATGCGGGGGGCGAACACCGGGGAGCTGTTTTTT
TRBV13	-	TRBJ1-1	-	CASSRRSRRGEGEAFF	TGTGCCAGCAGCCGCCGCAGTCGAAGGGGAGAGGGTGAAGCTTTCTTT
TRBV10-3	-	TRBJ2-5	-	CAIQGELGETQYF	TGTGCCATCCAAGGGGAGCTGGGAGAGACCCAGTACTTC
TRBV7-2	-	TRBJ2-7	-	CASSLVDMLDYEQYF	TGTGCCAGCAGCTTAGTGGACATGCTAGACTACGAGCAGTACTTC
TRBV11-2	-	TRBJ2-7	-	CASSSKYEQYF	TGTGCCAGCAGCTCCAAATACGAGCAGTACTTC
TRBV30	-	TRBJ2-7	-	CACGGDYEQYF	TGTGCCTGTGGAGGGGACTACGAGCAGTACTTC
TRBV30	-	TRBJ2-3	-	CASERRVNTDTQYF	TGTGCCTCGGAGCGAAGGGTCAACACAGATACGCAGTATTTT
TRBV7-4	-	TRBJ1-2	-	CASSFRLFHLGYGYTF	TGTGCCAGCAGCTTTAGGTTATTTCATTTGGGGTATGGCTACACCTTC
TRBV2	-	TRBJ1-5	-	CASRGLGPQHF	TGTGCCAGCAGGGGGTTAGGACCCCAGCATTTT
TRBV5-1	-	TRBJ2-3	-	CASSLDLGKTDTQYF	TGCGCCAGCAGCTTGGATCTAGGAAAGACAGATACGCAGTATTTT
TRBV5-1	-	TRBJ2-7	TRBD1	CASSVGTGGYEQYF	TGCGCCAGCAGCGTCGGGACAGGGGGCTACGAGCAGTACTTC
TRBV7-9	-	TRBJ2-3	-	CASSLGARAGRTDTQYF	TGTGCCAGCAGCTTAGGCGCAAGGGCGGGAAGGACAGATACGCAGTATTTT
TRBV5-1	few	TRBJ1-1	-	CASQGNTEAFF	TGCGCCAGCCAAGGGAACACTGAAGCTTTCTTT
TRBV18	once	TRBJ2-2	TRBD1	CASSPSFKGQGGATGELFF	TGTGCCAGCTCACCTTCTTTTAAGGGACAGGGAGGAGCGACCGGGGAGCTGTTTTTT
TRBV12-5	-	TRBJ2-7	-	CASGLVVGSAYEQYF	TGTGCTAGTGGTTTGGTGGTAGGGTCGGCCTACGAGCAGTACTTC
TRBV6-5	-	TRBJ1-5	-	CASTNGYQPQHF	TGTGCCAGCACCAATGGGTATCAGCCCCAGCATTTT
TRBV7-9	-	TRBJ2-5	-	CASSFEQYQETQYF	TGTGCCAGCAGCTTTGAGCAGTACCAAGAGACCCAGTACTTC
TRBV5-1	-	TRBJ2-1	TRBD2	CASSRLTSGYNEQFF	TGCGCCAGCAGCAGGCTGACTAGCGGATACAATGAGCAGTTCTTC
TRBV5-4	-	TRBJ2-3	TRBD2	CASSTSGRPLDTQYF	TGTGCCAGCAGCACCAGCGGGAGGCCCTTAGATACGCAGTATTTT
TRBV27	-	TRBJ1-5	-	CASSPTWKGGNQPQHF	TGTGCCAGCAGTCCAACATGGAAGGGAGGGAATCAGCCCCAGCATTTT
TRBV11-2	-	TRBJ2-1	TRBD2	CASSRSGGDYNEQFF	TGTGCCAGCAGCCGTAGCGGGGGGGACTACAATGAGCAGTTCTTC
TRBV6-5	once	TRBJ1-1	TRBD1	CASRVRQGLEAFF	TGTGCCAGCAGGGTACGACAGGGACTCGAAGCTTTCTTT
TRBV5-1	-	TRBJ2-5	-	CASSLEQKETQYF	TGCGCCAGCAGCTTGGAGCAAAAAGAGACCCAGTACTTC
TRBV5-4	-	TRBJ1-2	-	CASSSLNLGQGGYTF	TGTGCCAGCAGCTCGCTAAATTTGGGTCAGGGCGGCTACACCTTC
TRBV10-3	-	TRBJ1-4	-	CAISAGPGEKLFF	TGTGCCATCTCGGCGGGACCAGGCGAAAAACTGTTTTTT
TRBV5-1	-	TRBJ2-7	-	CASGRGNRVTYEQYF	TGCGCCAGCGGGCGGGGAAACAGGGTAACCTACGAGCAGTACTTC
TRBV15	-	TRBJ2-7	TRBD2	CATSRGTSSYEQYF	TGTGCCACCAGCAGGGGGACTAGCTCCTACGAGCAGTACTTC
TRBV11-2	-	TRBJ2-3	-	CASSRTDTQYF	TGTGCCAGCAGCCGTACAGATACGCAGTATTTT
TRBV11-2	-	TRBJ2-7	-	CASSLDVAYEQYF	TGTGCCAGCAGCTTAGACGTAGCCTACGAGCAGTACTTC
TRBV6-5	-	TRBJ2-2	-	CASSRGPAEDGELFF	TGTGCCAGCAGTCGGGGCCCCGCGGAGGACGGGGAGCTGTTTTTT
TRBV5-1	once	TRBJ1-2	-	CASSLSGAGYTF	TGCGCCAGCAGCTTGTCCGGGGCGGGCTACACCTTC
TRBV7-2	-	TRBJ2-7	-	CASSLGVAWLSSYEQYF	TGTGCCAGCAGCTTAGGGGTGGCCTGGTTAAGCTCCTACGAGCAGTACTTC
TRBV7-6	few	TRBJ2-7	TRBD2	CASSISMGGSYEQYF	TGTGCCAGCAGCATATCCATGGGCGGGAGCTACGAGCAGTACTTC
TRBV5-4	-	TRBJ2-5	TRBD2	CASSPEASGRALGQETQYF	TGTGCCAGCAGCCCGGAGGCTAGCGGGAGAGCGCTGGGTCAAGAGACCCAGTACTTC
TRBV30	-	TRBJ1-2	-	CAWSVFYGYTF	TGTGCCTGGAGTGTTTTCTATGGCTACACCTTC
TRBV10-1	-	TRBJ2-1	TRBD1	CASSPWGTGRYNEQFF	TGCGCCAGCAGCCCCTGGGGGACAGGGCGATACAATGAGCAGTTCTTC
TRBV9	-	TRBJ2-1	-	CASSARPYNEQFF	TGTGCCAGCAGCGCCAGACCATACAATGAGCAGTTCTTC
TRBV11-2	-	TRBJ2-5	TRBD1	CASSQGASQETQYF	TGTGCCAGCAGCCAGGGGGCTAGCCAAGAGACCCAGTACTTC
TRBV25-1	-	TRBJ1-3	TRBD1	CASSDSRQGDGNTIYF	TGTGCCAGCAGTGATAGTCGACAGGGGGATGGAAACACCATATATTTT
TRBV9	-	TRBJ2-2	-	CASSVDLGTGELFF	TGTGCCAGCAGCGTAGATTTGGGGACCGGGGAGCTGTTTTTT
TRBV29-1	-	TRBJ2-5	-	CSVAPTGSETQYF	TGCAGCGTTGCCCCCACAGGGTCGGAGACCCAGTACTTC
TRBV13	-	TRBJ1-3	-	CASTRSRNTIYF	TGTGCCAGCACGCGATCCAGAAACACCATATATTTT
TRBV15	-	TRBJ2-1	TRBD2	CATSRDPGGEQFF	TGTGCCACCAGCAGAGATCCGGGAGGGGAGCAGTTCTTC
TRBV5-1	-	TRBJ2-3	TRBD2	CASSHTRGGAGGTDTQYF	TGCGCCAGCAGCCACACTCGCGGGGGGGCCGGAGGGACAGATACGCAGTATTTT
TRBV11-2	once	TRBJ2-1	-	CASSSRLGNEQFF	TGTGCCAGCAGCTCCCGACTAGGCAATGAGCAGTTCTTC
TRBV5-4	-	TRBJ2-3	TRBD2	CASSILLLAGGQRDTQYF	TGTGCCAGCAGCATCCTATTACTAGCGGGGGGCCAGAGGGATACGCAGTATTTT
TRBV28	-	TRBJ2-1	-	CASRQRPSYNEQFF	TGTGCCAGCAGGCAGCGGCCCTCCTACAATGAGCAGTTCTTC
TRBV25-1	-	TRBJ2-7	-	CASSPLYEQYF	TGTGCCAGCAGCCCGCTCTACGAGCAGTACTTC
TRBV7-2	once	TRBJ2-7	TRBD2	CASSPGLAGAGEQYF	TGTGCCAGCAGCCCGGGACTAGCGGGAGCGGGCGAGCAGTACTTC
TRBV19	-	TRBJ2-1	-	CASSTLGRGYNEQFF	TGTGCCAGTAGTACTCTAGGGCGCGGGTACAATGAGCAGTTCTTC